This TCR beta chain was captured by sequencing in a study of identical twins. Notes on the study in general: Out-of-frame alpha sequences shared by twins were enriched for low generation probability.

This clonotype has more than one count but fewer than ten. The antigen is not known. This CDR3 comprises 16 residues. Deletions cut 1 base from V and 4 bases from J, with 14 bases between. Germline lookup yields CDR1 SEHNR and CDR2 FQNEAQ (reference sequence). Each CDR3 protein gets one entry after TCRdb re-called the 5' RACE reads with MiXCR. The repertoire holds around 550,000 distinct CDR3 sequences, with 13% to 15% as singletons. In addition, the sample was reused for a study of yellow fever vaccine responses in identical twins.

What was sequenced was CD4+ T cells sorted from blood. The rearrangement uses TRBV7-9 and TRBJ1-5; D is possibly TRBD1 (6 bases). The TCR originated in a woman younger than 30 in good health. CDR3 loop: CASSLGRGMANQPQHF. For the CDR3, the DNA is TGTGCCAGCAGCTTAGGCAGGGGAATGGCGAATCAGCCCCAGCATTTT.